Shown below are 25 T cell receptor beta chains from a single sample sequenced in a study of blood T cell repertoires in COVID-19. Only in-frame clones appear in the TCRdb table, and some are missing; sequencing was by immunoSEQ multiplex PCR. The table records 65,000 to 80,000 clones, approximately 90% of them present only once. Source material: peripheral blood. All receptors come from a man between 65 and 80 years old with active or convalescent COVID-19.

The CDR3 sequence: CASSPIRQAGELFF. The CDR3 DNA reads as TGTGCCAGCAGTCCAATCCGACAGGCCGGGGAGCTGTTTTTT. The V call is TRBV6-5, the J call TRBJ2-2; D may be TRBD1 (6 bases). V gave up 5 bases and J gave up 6 bases, with 13 bases separating them. CDR1 is MNHEY and CDR2 is SVGAGI in the germline V gene. The CDR3 has 14 residues.

This sequence joins TRBV19 and TRBJ1-6; unclear D gene. V lost 5 bases and J lost 3, with 14 bases in between. Germline V gene sequence: CDR1 LNHDA, CDR2 SQIVND (reference sequence). The CDR3 sequence is 16 residues long. Here the CDR3 DNA reads TGTGCCAGTAGTTTAAAAGCAAGGAGCTATAATTCACCCCTCCACTTT. This encodes CASSLKARSYNSPLHF. The full variable domain, completed using reference TRBV19 and TRBJ1-6, is DGGITQSPKYLFRKEGQNVTLSCEQNLNHDAMYWYRQDPGQGLRLIYYSQIVNDFQKGDIAEGYSVSREKKESFPLTVTSAQKNPTAFYLCASSLKARSYNSPLHFGNGTRLTVT.

Worth noting for this clone: This CDR3 is also generated by other DNA sequences in the sample. CDR3 protein: CASSPPSTDTQYF. The CDR3, as DNA: TGTGCCAGCTCACCCCCTAGCACAGATACGCAGTATTTT. The chain uses TRBV18 and TRBJ2-3, with no clear D. Germline V gene data show CDR1 as KGHSH and CDR2 as LQKENI. The V end lost 3 bases, the J end lost 0 bases, and 4 bases lay between the germline ends. This CDR3 spans 13 amino acids.

This chain connects TRBV11-2 to TRBJ2-2; 7 bases are a match to TRBD1. The J segment lost 6 bases and the V segment lost 0 bases, leaving 13 bases of the junction unmatched. The CDR3 is made up of 18 amino acids. Germline-derived CDR1 and CDR2 are SGHAT and FQNNGV. In DNA, the CDR3 is TGTGCCAGCAGCTTAGATTCCCGGGACAGCCCTAATCCCGGGGAGCTGTTTTTT. Its protein product is CASSLDSRDSPNPGELFF.

V is TRBV27 and J is TRBJ2-1; 14 bases align to TRBD2. The CDR3 has 14 residues. The J segment lost 9 bases and the V segment lost 3 bases, leaving 1 base of the junction unmatched. Germline V CDR1 and CDR2: MNHEY, SMNVEV (reference sequence). The DNA of the CDR3 is TGTGCCAGCAGTTTGGGGACTAGCGGGGGTGAGCAGTTCTTC. Protein: CASSLGTSGGEQFF.

This chain uses TRBV5-1 with TRBJ2-1; TRBD2 aligns across 7 bases. This CDR3 region has 15 residues. V trimming: 2 bases; J trimming: 5 bases; junction bases outside the gene matches: 7. Germline CDR1 reads SGHRS; CDR2 reads YFSETQ. Here the CDR3 reads CASSFWLADNNEQFF. Written as DNA, the CDR3 is TGCGCCAGCAGCTTCTGGCTAGCGGACAACAATGAGCAGTTCTTC.

The chain is built from TRBV2 and TRBJ1-4; TRBD1 matches 9 bases. The V gene end was trimmed by 5 bases and the J gene end by 5 bases; junction bases not matched to a gene: 6. The CDR3 runs 15 residues. Germline V gives CDR1 SNHLY, CDR2 FYNNEI. DNA for the CDR3: TGTGCCAGCAGTTCGGACAGGGGATTAAATGAAAAACTGTTTTTT. This translates into CASSSDRGLNEKLFF.

V usage is TRBV18 and J usage is TRBJ2-3, with 7 bases matching TRBD1. This CDR3 spans 14 amino acids. From germline, CDR1 is KGHSH and CDR2 LQKENI. Trimming at V came to 5 bases and at J to 8 bases, leaving 10 bases not matched to a gene. The CDR3 is CASSTGSGGLTQYF. DNA of the CDR3: TGTGCCAGCTCAACCGGGTCAGGGGGTCTTACGCAGTATTTT.

V usage is TRBV27 and J usage is TRBJ2-3; TRBD2 agrees at 7 bases. In germline, CDR1 is MNHEY, CDR2 SMNVEV (reference sequence). The trim removed 2 bases at V and 1 base at J, leaving 6 bases unmatched. This CDR3 region has 16 residues. CDR3 protein: CASSLKGLSGTDTQYF. DNA for the CDR3: TGTGCCAGCAGTTTAAAGGGACTATCAGGCACAGATACGCAGTATTTT.

This chain joins TRBV3-1 (or the pseudogene TRBV3-2) and TRBJ2-6, with D tentatively TRBD1 (6 bases). This CDR3 is 19 amino acids long. Between the trimmed V and J ends, which lost 4 bases and 0 bases, there was a span of 19 bases. Germline V gene data show CDR1 as LGHDT and CDR2 as YNNKEL (reference sequence). DNA for the CDR3: TGTGCCAGCAGCCCCAACCGACAGGCGCTAAACTCTGGGGCCAACGTCCTGACTTTC. Its translation: CASSPNRQALNSGANVLTF.

The chain carries TRBV27 and TRBJ2-1; 10 nucleotides align to TRBD2. This CDR3 has 16 residues. The V and J ends lost 2 bases and 8 bases, in that order; junction bases with no gene match: 9. CDR1 and CDR2 (germline): MNHEY, SMNVEV (reference sequence). The CDR3, as DNA: TGTGCCAGCAGTTTAAAGAGAACTAGCGGGACCTATGAGCAGTTCTTC. It is translated as CASSLKRTSGTYEQFF.

This sequence joins TRBV28 and TRBJ1-5; 12 positions agree with TRBD1. Unmatched junction bases numbered 2, after V lost 8 bases and J lost 6 bases. This CDR3 contains 13 residues. Germline CDR1 MDHEN, CDR2 SYDVKM. CDR3 amino acids: CASGDRGPQPQHF. The DNA of the CDR3 is TGTGCCAGCGGGGACAGGGGGCCTCAGCCCCAGCATTTT.

The rearrangement uses TRBV10-3 and TRBJ1-2; 9 nucleotides align to TRBD1. Per the germline V gene, CDR1 is ENHRY and CDR2 is SYGVKD. J gave up 2 bases and V 7 bases, and 11 bases lay outside the gene matches. The CDR3 runs to 16 residues. The DNA for the CDR3 is TGTGCCATCACCCCGGGACAGGGACAACCGAACTATGGCTACACCTTC. Protein sequence: CAITPGQGQPNYGYTF.

V and J are TRBV12-3 or TRBV12-4 and TRBJ1-1, with D possibly TRBD1 on 6 matching bases. Trimming stripped 2 bases from V and 4 bases from J, with 8 bases between. CDR3 size: 13 residues. Here the CDR3 reads CASSLSGATEAFF. The CDR3 DNA sequence: TGTGCCAGCAGTTTATCAGGGGCCACTGAAGCTTTCTTT.

The chain recombines TRBV3-1 (or the pseudogene TRBV3-2) with TRBJ1-4, with 7 bases fitting TRBD1. The CDR3 spans 15 residues. V lost 8 bases to trimming and J lost 7 bases; unmatched junction nucleotides: 13. The germline V gene encodes CDR1 LGHDT and CDR2 YNNKEL (reference sequence). The CDR3: CASSHQGVQGEKLFF. The CDR3 DNA follows: TGTGCCAGCTCTCACCAGGGGGTCCAGGGTGAAAAACTGTTTTTT.

This chain connects TRBV14 to TRBJ1-1, with D uncertain. The CDR3 sequence is 14 residues long. Trimming left V 1 base short and J 6 bases short, with 12 bases between. Looked up from germline, CDR1 is SGHDN and CDR2 is FVKESK. DNA of the CDR3: TGTGCCAGCAGCCAAGTTCGGGTCGCCGCTGAAGCTTTCTTT. Protein sequence: CASSQVRVAAEAFF.

This chain connects TRBV28 to TRBJ1-4; D is unresolved. The CDR3 is made up of 17 amino acids. Trimming shortened V by 3 bases and J by 0 bases, and 14 bases separated the two germline ends. Germline assignment: CDR1 MDHEN and CDR2 SYDVKM. CDR3 region: CASSFPDGIATNEKLFF. In DNA form, the CDR3 reads TGTGCCAGCAGTTTCCCGGACGGGATTGCAACTAATGAAAAACTGTTTTTT.

The J gene is TRBJ1-2, the V gene TRBV18; a possible D gene is TRBD1 (6 bases). Trimming took off 3 bases at V and 8 bases at J, with 13 bases between the two ends. CDR3 size: 13 residues. Per germline, CDR1 KGHSH and CDR2 LQKENI. The CDR3 bases are TGTGCCAGCTCACCCTTGGACAGACTCGGCTACACCTTC. Protein product: CASSPLDRLGYTF.

The V gene is TRBV6-5, the J gene TRBJ2-7; maybe TRBD1 (6 bases). The CDR3 spans 14 residues. CDR1 is MNHEY and CDR2 is SVGAGI in the germline V gene. Trimming shortened V by 5 bases and J by 1 base, and 12 bases separated the two germline ends. The CDR3 loop reads CASSNTGWSYEQYF. The CDR3 region has the DNA TGTGCCAGCAGTAACACAGGGTGGTCCTACGAGCAGTACTTC.

The chain carries TRBV10-3 and TRBJ2-3, with D possibly being TRBD2 (6 bases). V shed 4 bases and J shed 5 bases, with 16 bases lying between them. The germline V gene encodes CDR1 ENHRY and CDR2 SYGVKD. The CDR3 has 15 amino acids. This CDR3 reads CAISATERAGDTQYF. The CDR3 DNA reads as TGTGCCATCAGTGCAACAGAAAGAGCGGGAGATACGCAGTATTTT.

J is TRBJ2-1 and V is TRBV27, with TRBD2 identical over 7 bases. The CDR3 is 13 amino acids. Losses at the gene ends were 6 bases for V and 5 bases for J; bases not matched to a gene: 4. Looked up from germline, CDR1 is MNHEY and CDR2 is SMNVEV (reference sequence). The chain's CDR3 is CASRPLADNEQFF. CDR3 DNA sequence: TGTGCCAGCAGGCCCCTAGCGGACAATGAGCAGTTCTTC.

The J gene is TRBJ2-3, the V gene TRBV2, with 9 bases identical to TRBD2. J gave up 1 base and V 8 bases, and 7 bases lay outside the gene matches. Germline CDR1 SNHLY, CDR2 FYNNEI. This CDR3 contains 15 residues. CDR3 sequence (DNA): TGTGCCAGCCGTCGCGTAGCGGGAGGCACAGATACGCAGTATTTT. Its translation is CASRRVAGGTDTQYF.

This clone was found once. The chain recombines TRBV4-1 with TRBJ1-4; D is undetermined. CDR3 length equals 13 residues. Germline V gene lookup returns CDR1 MGHRA and CDR2 YSYEKL. V was trimmed by 10 bases and J by 8 bases, leaving 17 bases between them. CDR3 sequence reads: CATSRPTGEKLFF. The DNA of the CDR3 is TGCGCCACGAGCAGACCCACGGGGGAAAAACTGTTTTTT.

V and J are TRBV29-1 and TRBJ2-2; TRBD1 agrees at 8 bases. V dropped 7 bases and J dropped 1; count of bases not matched to a gene: 2. This CDR3 is 13 amino acids long. CDR1 is SQVTM and CDR2 is ANQGSEA in the germline V gene. The CDR3 reads CSATGGNTGELFF. DNA of the CDR3: TGCAGCGCCACAGGGGGGAACACCGGGGAGCTGTTTTTT.

This clone was detected only once. This chain uses TRBV24-1 with TRBJ1-2; unclear D gene. Germline V gene data show CDR1 as KGHDR and CDR2 as SFDVKD. Deletions cut 1 base from V and 9 bases from J, with 11 bases between. This CDR3 has 13 amino acids. In DNA form, the CDR3 reads TGTGCCACCAGTGATTTCTCCGGAGGACGCTACACCTTC. Encoded protein: CATSDFSGGRYTF.